Given below is one TCR beta chain in context. As processed by the authors: Reference gene primer amplification in the assay estimated nucleated cell counts. Clones were sequenced by immunoSEQ multiplex PCR, and TCRdb holds only the in-frame ones, with some missing. That table furnishes V, J and clone size, whereas the DNA furnished D and trimming. The data show fewer than 80,000 clones, with approximately 85% seen just once and approximately 5% held by the top ten. Trimming at V came to 6 bases and at J to 5 bases, leaving 8 bases not matched to a gene. The CDR3 runs 14 residues. The germline V gene encodes CDR1 MDHEN and CDR2 SYDVKM. The data derive from a study of blood T cell repertoires in COVID-19. Study at large: Sites across the United States, Italy and Spain contributed samples from acute and convalescent COVID-19. T cells, B-cell-depleted T cells, or PBMCs supplied cDNA or gDNA.

V and J are TRBV28 and TRBJ1-2, with 8 bases lining up with TRBD1. The receptor's source is a woman of 80 years or more with active or convalescent COVID-19. Material for sequencing was peripheral blood. The CDR3 coding sequence is TGTGCCAGCAGCTTGGACAGGGTGATTTATGGCTACACCTTC. Its translation: CASSLDRVIYGYTF.